Shown below are 4 T cell receptor beta chains from a single sample sequenced in a study of blood T cell repertoires in COVID-19. The table came from immunoSEQ multiplex PCR; TCRdb's copy has only in-frame clones and leaves some out. There are 150,000 to 200,000 clones in the sample; almost 85% occur only once, and about a fifth lies in the top ten. Input material: peripheral blood. Receptors originate from a woman at least 80 years old with acute or convalescent COVID-19.

V and J are TRBV7-6 and TRBJ2-5, with 13 bases fitting TRBD2. CDR3 length equals 20 residues. V gave up 4 bases and J gave up 9 bases; unmatched junction bases: 23. Per the germline V gene, CDR1 is SGHVS and CDR2 is FNYEAQ. As DNA, the CDR3 is TGTGCCAGCAGCTCCATAGGACACGTCCAACTAGCGGGAGGGCCTCAGTCCCAGTACTTC. Protein sequence: CASSSIGHVQLAGGPQSQYF. Using reference TRBV7-6 and TRBJ2-5 for the parts outside the CDR3, the full variable domain is GAGVSQSPRYKVTKRGQDVALRCDPISGHVSLYWYRQALGQGPEFLTYFNYEAQQDKSGLPNDRFSAERPEGSISTLTIQRTEQRDSAMYRCASSSIGHVQLAGGPQSQYFGPGTRLLVL.

V gene TRBV6-5 combines with J gene TRBJ2-7; no definite D call. V was cut by 5 bases and J by 0 bases, with 11 bases left in between. Germline V gives CDR1 MNHEY, CDR2 SVGAGI. This CDR3 comprises 14 residues. CDR3 in DNA: TGTGCCAGCAGTCCCGACTGGAACTCCTACGAGCAGTACTTC. It encodes CASSPDWNSYEQYF.

This clone was observed a few times. The chain employs TRBV11-2 and TRBJ1-1; D is possibly TRBD1 (5 bases). The V gene lost 6 bases and the J gene lost 4 bases, with 12 bases spanning the gap. This CDR3 comprises 13 residues. Germline-derived CDR1 and CDR2 are SGHAT and FQNNGV. This CDR3 is CASSLQGSTEAFF. CDR3 in DNA: TGTGCCAGCAGTCTTCAGGGAAGCACTGAAGCTTTCTTT. Complete variable domain (other parts from reference TRBV11-2 and TRBJ1-1): EAGVAQSPRYKIIEKRQSVAFWCNPISGHATLYWYQQILGQGPKLLIQFQNNGVVDDSQLPKDRFSAERLKGVDSTLKIQPAKLEDSAVYLCASSLQGSTEAFFGQGTRLTVV.

The V gene is TRBV29-1, the J gene TRBJ2-1; 8 bases align to TRBD2. The CDR3 consists of 16 residues. Germline values: CDR1 SQVTM, CDR2 ANQGSEA. Unmatched junction bases numbered 10, after V lost 0 bases and J lost 6 bases. CDR3 DNA: TGCAGCGTTGAAGATACGGGCCTAGCGGGCAGCAATGAGCAGTTCTTC. Amino acid sequence: CSVEDTGLAGSNEQFF.